This T cell receptor beta chain was recovered during a study of siplizumab effects on memory and regulatory T cells. Whole-study results and caveats: Unstimulated naive T cells seemed to show more diversity than memory cells did, and they also seemed to be among the major contributors to the alloresponse. The study found that siplizumab significantly reduced alloreactive sequences traceable to unstimulated CD4+ memory cells. A mean of about 72% of mappable alloreactive CD4+ clones were Treg-derived with siplizumab, compared with 26.9% in controls.

To note about this clone: The antigen remains unidentified.

Some 100,000 TCR templates per sample were assayed. Data came from immunoSEQ multiplex PCR; TCRdb stores just in-frame clones and leaves some out. The sample holds some 100,000 clones, roughly 95% seen once. The junction had 3 bases not matched to a gene; V was cut back by 1 base and J by 3 bases. This CDR3 has 16 residues. The germline gives CDR1 SGHNT, CDR2 YENEEA. The chain uses TRBV11-3 and TRBJ2-1; TRBD2 matches at 10 bases. The sample consisted of non-Treg CD4+ T cells sorted from blood. This TCR was recovered from a human donor in good health. The CDR3 is CASSLGTSGYYNEQFF. The DNA for the CDR3 is TGTGCCAGCAGCTTAGGGACTAGCGGCTACTACAATGAGCAGTTCTTC.